One sample yielded the 15 T cell receptor beta chains listed below, sequenced in a study of CD4 T cells in relation to SARS-CoV-2 and coronaviruses. What these receptors recognize is not known. CD4+ T cells from unexposed donors were obtained before the COVID-19 pandemic (2011-2018). CD4+ T cells were isolated from the cells after around 9 days of culture. The method was immunoSEQ multiplex PCR; TCRdb's version includes in-frame clones alone and lacks a portion of them. The sample includes about 21,000 clones, about three quarters of them seen just once. The sequencing sample was made of CD4+ T cells from PBMCs, cultured in vitro. Receptors were obtained from a human donor in good health.

The chain couples TRBV6-5 to TRBJ1-6; no clear D. Germline loops: CDR1 MNHEY, CDR2 SVGAGI. Trimming removed 2 bases at V and 5 bases at J, with 4 bases between. The CDR3 has 13 amino acids. CDR3 DNA sequence: TGTGCCAGCAGTTACCTGGATAATTCACCCCTCCACTTT. Translated, it gives CASSYLDNSPLHF.

V and J are TRBV6-5 and TRBJ2-5, with 8 bases identical to TRBD1. J gave up 4 bases and V 5 bases, and 3 bases lay outside the gene matches. The CDR3 covers 13 residues. In germline, CDR1 is MNHEY, CDR2 SVGAGI. CDR3 amino acids: CASSRTGGETQYF. In DNA, the CDR3 is TGTGCCAGCAGTCGTACAGGGGGAGAGACCCAGTACTTC.

This clone has just one count. This chain joins TRBV20-1 and TRBJ2-4; possibly TRBD2 for D (5 bases). This CDR3 has 11 residues. Per germline, CDR1 DFQATT and CDR2 SNEGSKA (reference sequence). The CDR3 DNA follows: TGCTTGGACTTTCCCAAAAACATTCAGTACTTC. Translation: CLDFPKNIQYF.

This sequence joins TRBV19 and TRBJ1-4; D is perhaps TRBD1 (6 bases). Germline loops: CDR1 LNHDA, CDR2 SQIVND (reference sequence). The CDR3 consists of 14 residues. V dropped 6 bases and J dropped 4 bases, with 12 bases sitting between them. The CDR3 spells CASSHGQLNEKLFF. The CDR3 DNA reads TGTGCCAGTAGCCACGGACAGCTTAATGAAAAACTGTTTTTT.

This clone was counted between two and nine times. This sequence joins TRBV7-2 and TRBJ2-1; possible D gene TRBD2, 5 bases. Germline V lookup: CDR1 SGHTA, CDR2 FQGNSA. The CDR3 loop spans 14 amino acids. V lost 6 bases to trimming and J lost 0 bases, with 9 bases between them. DNA for the CDR3: TGTGCCAGCAGACTAGGGTCCTCCTACAATGAGCAGTTCTTC. It translates to CASRLGSSYNEQFF.

This chain links TRBV30 with TRBJ1-1; no firm D call. CDR3 length: 13 residues. Germline V lookup: CDR1 GTSNPN, CDR2 SVGIG (reference sequence). The V and J ends lost 0 bases and 6 bases respectively, with 11 bases between them. The CDR3 reads CAWSVMPGAEAFF. The CDR3 coding sequence is TGTGCCTGGAGTGTAATGCCAGGCGCTGAAGCTTTCTTT.

The V and J genes are TRBV15 and TRBJ2-5; the D is unclear. Germline CDR1 and CDR2: LNHNV and YYDKDF (reference sequence). The CDR3 is 16 residues long. Between the trimmed V and J ends, which lost 3 bases and 0 bases, there was a span of 14 bases. The CDR3 bases are TGTGCCACCAGCAGCACCCAGGTATTGGACCAAGAGACCCAGTACTTC. It specifies CATSSTQVLDQETQYF.

Comments on this clone: A single base separates this from a much larger clone, so it may be a read error. The V and J genes are TRBV6-4 and TRBJ2-6, with D unresolved. The CDR3 is 14 residues long. The V gene lost 2 bases and the J gene lost 0 bases, with 2 bases spanning the gap. Germline assignment: CDR1 MRHNA and CDR2 SNTAGT. The chain's CDR3 is CASSDISGANVLTF. The CDR3, as DNA: TGTGCCAGCAGTGACATCTCTGGGGCCAACGTCCTGACTTTC.

The genes are TRBV5-1 and TRBJ2-7; the match to TRBD1 covers 9 bases. This CDR3 region has 14 residues. CDR1 and CDR2 from the germline V gene are SGHRS and YFSETQ. V lost 3 bases to trimming and J lost 3 bases; unmatched junction nucleotides: 4. DNA of the CDR3: TGCGCCAGCAGCTCACAGGGGGCGATCTACGAGCAGTACTTC. The encoded protein is CASSSQGAIYEQYF.

V is TRBV5-1 and J is TRBJ1-2; TRBD1 is a possible D gene (5 bases). This CDR3 contains 16 residues. The V end lost 0 bases, the J end lost 3 bases, and 15 bases lay between the germline ends. In germline, CDR1 is SGHRS, CDR2 YFSETQ. The CDR3 region has the DNA TGCGCCAGCAGCTTGGGTTGGGGCAGCGGAGACTATGGCTACACCTTC. It encodes CASSLGWGSGDYGYTF.

CDR3 residues: CASRPGQGNNSPLHF. The CDR3 DNA reads TGTGCCAGCAGGCCGGGACAGGGGAATAATTCACCCCTCCACTTT. The genes are TRBV6-5 and TRBJ1-6; 10 nucleotides line up with TRBD1. The J segment lost 5 bases and the V segment lost 6 bases, leaving 4 bases of the junction unmatched. CDR3 size: 15 residues. The germline V gene encodes CDR1 MNHEY and CDR2 SVGAGI.

This clone was found once. This chain joins TRBV11-2 and TRBJ2-3; D is possibly TRBD1 (6 bases). The CDR3 has 17 residues. Germline V gene data show CDR1 as SGHAT and CDR2 as FQNNGV. V lost 3 bases and J lost 3, with 19 bases in between. The DNA of the CDR3 is TGTGCCAGCAGCTTTGGCCGACACAGGGTTGGGACAGATACGCAGTATTTT. This codes for CASSFGRHRVGTDTQYF.

The V gene is TRBV19, the J gene TRBJ2-5, with 9 bases aligning to TRBD1. Germline V lookup: CDR1 LNHDA, CDR2 SQIVND (reference sequence). J was trimmed by 5 bases and V by 7 bases; bases with no gene match: 8. CDR3 length: 14 amino acids. The CDR3: CASTLTGGDETQYF. Written as DNA, the CDR3 is TGTGCCAGTACGCTCACAGGGGGCGATGAGACCCAGTACTTC.

The V call is TRBV5-1, the J call TRBJ2-1, with D perhaps matching TRBD2 (6 bases). Germline lookup yields CDR1 SGHRS and CDR2 YFSETQ. The CDR3 spans 15 residues. The V end was cut by 0 bases, the J end by 5 bases, with 12 bases between. CDR3 amino acids: CASSLGVADNNEQFF. CDR3 nucleotides: TGCGCCAGCAGCTTGGGGGTAGCGGACAACAATGAGCAGTTCTTC.

The chain carries TRBV8-2 and TRBJ2-6. TRBV8-2 is flagged as a pseudogene. The CDR3 sequence is 15 residues long. For the CDR3, the DNA is TGTGGCAAGGCTCCTAACACAAAGTCGGGCCAACGTCCTGACTTC. Translation: CGKAPNTKSGQRPDF.